The clone carrying this TCR beta chain was found many times. The trim removed 2 bases at V and 5 bases at J, leaving 8 bases unmatched. Germline V lookup: CDR1 DFQATT, CDR2 SNEGSKA (reference sequence). The CDR3 is 14 residues long. This entry comes from a study of CD8+CD57+ T cells in acquired aplastic anemia. Genomic DNA was employed as the template in profiling TCR beta VDJ and CDR3. TCRdb re-analysed the reads in MiXCR, keeping a single row per CDR3 protein. The data hold about 150,000 distinct CDR3 sequences, with 40% to 45% observed a single time. Sample: sorted CD4+, CD8+, or CD8+CD57+ T cells (not recorded which) from PBMCs. This sequence originates from a human donor in good health, serving as a control. The chain recombines TRBV20-1 with TRBJ2-5; 7 bases fit TRBD1. This chain's CDR3 is CSARRARGSETQYF. The CDR3 DNA reads as TGCAGTGCTAGACGGGCCAGGGGGAGTGAGACCCAGTACTTC.